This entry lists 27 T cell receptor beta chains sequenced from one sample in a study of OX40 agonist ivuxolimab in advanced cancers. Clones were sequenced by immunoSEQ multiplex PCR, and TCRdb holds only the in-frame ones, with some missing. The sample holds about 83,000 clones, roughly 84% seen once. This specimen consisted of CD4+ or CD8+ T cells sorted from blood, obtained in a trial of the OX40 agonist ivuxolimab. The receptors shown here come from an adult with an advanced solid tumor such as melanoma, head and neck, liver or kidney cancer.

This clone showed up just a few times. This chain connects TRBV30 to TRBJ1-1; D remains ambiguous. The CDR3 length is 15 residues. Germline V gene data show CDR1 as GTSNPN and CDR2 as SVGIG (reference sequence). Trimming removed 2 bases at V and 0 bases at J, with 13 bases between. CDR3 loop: CAWSPVGFMNTEAFF. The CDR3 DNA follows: TGTGCCTGGAGTCCCGTGGGGTTTATGAACACTGAAGCTTTCTTT. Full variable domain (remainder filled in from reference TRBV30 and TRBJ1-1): SQTIHQWPATLVQPVGSPLSLECTVEGTSNPNLYWYRQAAGRGLQLLFYSVGIGQISSEVPQNLSASRPQDRQFILSSKKLLLSDSGFYLCAWSPVGFMNTEAFFGQGTRLTVV.

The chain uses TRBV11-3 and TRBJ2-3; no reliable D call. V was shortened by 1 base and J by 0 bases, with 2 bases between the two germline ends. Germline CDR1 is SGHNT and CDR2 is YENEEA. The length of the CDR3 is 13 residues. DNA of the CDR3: TGTGCCAGCAGCTTAGGCAGCACAGATACGCAGTATTTT. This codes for CASSLGSTDTQYF.

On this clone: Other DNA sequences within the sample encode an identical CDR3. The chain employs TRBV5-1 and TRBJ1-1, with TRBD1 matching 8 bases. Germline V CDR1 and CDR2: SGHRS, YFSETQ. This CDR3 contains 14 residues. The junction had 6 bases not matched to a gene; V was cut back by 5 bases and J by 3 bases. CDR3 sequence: CASSTRTGHTEAFF. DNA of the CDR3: TGCGCCAGCAGTACCCGGACAGGGCACACTGAAGCTTTCTTT.

CDR3 in DNA: TGTGCCAGCAGCTTAGGGGGCCAAACTACCGGGGAGCTGTTTTTT. Protein product: CASSLGGQTTGELFF. V and J are TRBV7-2 and TRBJ2-2, with a possible D match to TRBD1 (5 bases). The V and J ends lost 1 base and 5 bases respectively, with 11 bases between them. CDR1 is SGHTA, CDR2 FQGNSA, per germline. The CDR3 loop spans 15 amino acids. The entire variable domain, with the rest obtained from reference TRBV7-2 and TRBJ2-2, is as follows: GAGVSQSPSNKVTEKGKDVELRCDPISGHTALYWYRQSLGQGLEFLIYFQGNSAPDKSGLPSDRFSAERTGGSVSTLTIQRTQQEDSAVYLCASSLGGQTTGELFFGEGSRLTVL.

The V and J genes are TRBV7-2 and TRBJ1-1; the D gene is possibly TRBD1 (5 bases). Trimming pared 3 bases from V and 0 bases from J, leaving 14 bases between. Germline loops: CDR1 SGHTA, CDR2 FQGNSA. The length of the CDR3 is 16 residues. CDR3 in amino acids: CASSLGTYRLNTEAFF. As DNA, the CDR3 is TGTGCCAGCAGCTTGGGGACCTACAGGTTGAACACTGAAGCTTTCTTT.

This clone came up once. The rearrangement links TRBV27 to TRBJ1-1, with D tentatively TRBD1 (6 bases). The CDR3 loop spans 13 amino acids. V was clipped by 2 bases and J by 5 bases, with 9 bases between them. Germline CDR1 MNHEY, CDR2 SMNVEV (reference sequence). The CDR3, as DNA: TGTGCCAGCAGTTTAGGGGGGCTTACTGAAGCTTTCTTT. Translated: CASSLGGLTEAFF.

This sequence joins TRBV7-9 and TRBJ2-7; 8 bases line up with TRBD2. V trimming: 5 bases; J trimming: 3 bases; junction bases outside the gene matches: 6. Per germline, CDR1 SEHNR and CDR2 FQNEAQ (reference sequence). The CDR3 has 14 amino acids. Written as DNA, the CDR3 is TGTGCCAGCAGCCGCGGGGGGTCCCACTACGAGCAGTACTTC. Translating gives CASSRGGSHYEQYF.

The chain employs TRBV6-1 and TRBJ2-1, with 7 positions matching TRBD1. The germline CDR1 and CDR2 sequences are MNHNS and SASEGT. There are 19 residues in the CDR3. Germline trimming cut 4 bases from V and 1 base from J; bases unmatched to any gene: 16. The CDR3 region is CASSGPSSRYRGSYNEQFF. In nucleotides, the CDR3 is TGTGCCAGCAGTGGACCGAGCAGCCGTTACAGGGGATCCTACAATGAGCAGTTCTTC.

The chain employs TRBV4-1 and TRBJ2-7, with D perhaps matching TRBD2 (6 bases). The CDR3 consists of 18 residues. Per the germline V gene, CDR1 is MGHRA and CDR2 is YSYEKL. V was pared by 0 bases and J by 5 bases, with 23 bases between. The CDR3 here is CASSQDSPGSGRGHEQYF. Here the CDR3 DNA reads TGCGCCAGCAGCCAAGATTCCCCGGGTAGCGGAAGAGGTCACGAGCAGTACTTC.

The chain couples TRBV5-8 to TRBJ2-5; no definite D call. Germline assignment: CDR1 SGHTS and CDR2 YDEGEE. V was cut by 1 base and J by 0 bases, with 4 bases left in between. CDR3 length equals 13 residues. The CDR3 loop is CASSLYHQETQYF. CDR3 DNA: TGTGCCAGCAGCTTGTACCACCAAGAGACCCAGTACTTC.

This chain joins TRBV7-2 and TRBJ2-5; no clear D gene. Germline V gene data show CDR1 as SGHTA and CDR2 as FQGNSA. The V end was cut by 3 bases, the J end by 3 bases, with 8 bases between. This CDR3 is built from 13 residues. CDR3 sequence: CASSFFEEETQYF. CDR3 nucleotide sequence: TGTGCCAGCAGCTTTTTCGAGGAAGAGACCCAGTACTTC. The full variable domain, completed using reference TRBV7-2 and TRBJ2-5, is GAGVSQSPSNKVTEKGKDVELRCDPISGHTALYWYRQSLGQGLEFLIYFQGNSAPDKSGLPSDRFSAERTGGSVSTLTIQRTQQEDSAVYLCASSFFEEETQYFGPGTRLLVL.

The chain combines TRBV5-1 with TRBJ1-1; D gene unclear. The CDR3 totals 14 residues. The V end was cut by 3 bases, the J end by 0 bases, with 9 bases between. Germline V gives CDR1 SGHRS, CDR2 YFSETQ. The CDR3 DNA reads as TGCGCCAGCAGCTCGCCGGGAATGAACACTGAAGCTTTCTTT. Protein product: CASSSPGMNTEAFF.

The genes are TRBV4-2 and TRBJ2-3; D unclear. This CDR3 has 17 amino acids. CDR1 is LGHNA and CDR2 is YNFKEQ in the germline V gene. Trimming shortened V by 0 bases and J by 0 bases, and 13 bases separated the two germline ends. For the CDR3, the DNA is TGTGCCAGCAGCCAAGATGCTGCCGGCCCTAGCACAGATACGCAGTATTTT. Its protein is CASSQDAAGPSTDTQYF.

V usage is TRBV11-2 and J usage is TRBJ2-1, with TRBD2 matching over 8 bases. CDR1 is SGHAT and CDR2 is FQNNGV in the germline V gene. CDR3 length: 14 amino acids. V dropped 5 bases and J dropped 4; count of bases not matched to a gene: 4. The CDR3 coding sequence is TGTGCCAGCAGCCGGGGGGGAGCTTACAATGAGCAGTTCTTC. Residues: CASSRGGAYNEQFF.

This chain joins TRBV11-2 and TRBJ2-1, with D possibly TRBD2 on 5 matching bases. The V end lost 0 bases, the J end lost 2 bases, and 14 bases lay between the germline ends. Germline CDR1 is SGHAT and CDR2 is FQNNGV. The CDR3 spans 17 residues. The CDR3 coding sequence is TGTGCCAGCAGCTTAGATCCTTTGGACTTAACCTACAATGAGCAGTTCTTC. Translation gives CASSLDPLDLTYNEQFF.

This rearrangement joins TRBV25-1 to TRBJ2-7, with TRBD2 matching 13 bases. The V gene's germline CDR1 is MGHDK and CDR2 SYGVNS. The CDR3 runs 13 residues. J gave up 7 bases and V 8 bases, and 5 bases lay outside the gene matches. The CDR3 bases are TGTGCCAGCGGACTAGCGGGAGAATGGGAGCAGTACTTC. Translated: CASGLAGEWEQYF.

The chain's CDR3 is CASRRTGANTGELFF. The CDR3 bases are TGTGCCAGCAGGAGAACAGGGGCGAACACCGGGGAGCTGTTTTTT. The chain uses TRBV7-2 and TRBJ2-2, with 7 bases fitting TRBD1. Germline trimming cut 6 bases from V and 0 bases from J; bases unmatched to any gene: 4. The CDR3 loop spans 15 amino acids. Germline lookup yields CDR1 SGHTA and CDR2 FQGNSA.

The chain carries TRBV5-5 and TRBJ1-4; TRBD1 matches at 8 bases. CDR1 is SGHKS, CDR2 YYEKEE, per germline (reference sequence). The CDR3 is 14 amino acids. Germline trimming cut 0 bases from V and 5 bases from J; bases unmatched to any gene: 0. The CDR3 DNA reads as TGTGCCAGCAGCTTGGGGACAGGGAATGAAAAACTGTTTTTT. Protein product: CASSLGTGNEKLFF. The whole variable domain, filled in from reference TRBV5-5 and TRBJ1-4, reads DAGVTQSPTHLIKTRGQQVTLRCSPISGHKSVSWYQQVLGQGPQFIFQYYEKEERGRGNFPDRFSARQFPNYSSELNVNALLLGDSALYLCASSLGTGNEKLFFGSGTQLSVL.

CDR3 loop: CASIGGYDNEQFF. The CDR3, as DNA: TGTGCCAGCATCGGGGGCTACGACAATGAGCAGTTCTTC. The chain uses TRBV6-6 and TRBJ2-1; D is possibly TRBD1 or TRBD2 (6 bases each). Trimming shortened V by 7 bases and J by 5 bases, and 12 bases separated the two germline ends. The germline V gene encodes CDR1 MNHNY and CDR2 SVGAGI (reference sequence). The CDR3 sequence is 13 residues long.

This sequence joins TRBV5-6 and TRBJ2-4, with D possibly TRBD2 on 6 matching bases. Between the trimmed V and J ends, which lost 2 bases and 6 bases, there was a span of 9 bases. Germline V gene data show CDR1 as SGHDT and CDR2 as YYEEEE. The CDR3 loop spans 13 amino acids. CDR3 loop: CASSFRGINIQYF. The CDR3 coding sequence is TGTGCCAGCAGCTTCCGGGGGATAAACATTCAGTACTTC.

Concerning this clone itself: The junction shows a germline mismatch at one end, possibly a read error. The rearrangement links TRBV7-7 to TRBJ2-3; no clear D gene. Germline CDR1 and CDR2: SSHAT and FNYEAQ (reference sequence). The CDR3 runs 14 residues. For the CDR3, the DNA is TGTGCTAGCAGCCTAGGACCAACCACAGATACGCAGTATTTT. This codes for CASSLGPTTDTQYF.

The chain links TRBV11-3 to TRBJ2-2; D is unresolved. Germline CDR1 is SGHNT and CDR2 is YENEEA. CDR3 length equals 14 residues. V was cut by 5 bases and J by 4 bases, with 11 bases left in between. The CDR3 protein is CASSPAIGTGELFF. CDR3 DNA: TGTGCCAGCAGCCCCGCCATCGGCACCGGGGAGCTGTTTTTT.

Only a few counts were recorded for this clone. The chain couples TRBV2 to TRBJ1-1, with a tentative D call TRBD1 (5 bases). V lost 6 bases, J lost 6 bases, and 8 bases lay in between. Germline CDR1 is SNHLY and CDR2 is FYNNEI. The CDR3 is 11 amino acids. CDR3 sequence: CASRAGAEAFF. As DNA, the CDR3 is TGTGCCAGCAGGGCGGGGGCTGAAGCTTTCTTT.

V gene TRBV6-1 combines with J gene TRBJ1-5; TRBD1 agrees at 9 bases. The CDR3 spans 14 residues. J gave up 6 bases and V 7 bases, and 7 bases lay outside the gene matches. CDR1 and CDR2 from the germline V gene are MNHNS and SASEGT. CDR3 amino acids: CASTSDRGGQPQHF. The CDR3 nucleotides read TGTGCCAGCACGTCGGACAGGGGAGGTCAGCCCCAGCATTTT.

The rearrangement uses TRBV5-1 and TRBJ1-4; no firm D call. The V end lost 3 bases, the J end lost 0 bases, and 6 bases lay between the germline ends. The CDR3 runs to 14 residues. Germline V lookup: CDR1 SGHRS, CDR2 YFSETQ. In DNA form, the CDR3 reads TGCGCCAGCAGCTCGACAACAACTAATGAAAAACTGTTTTTT. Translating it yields CASSSTTTNEKLFF. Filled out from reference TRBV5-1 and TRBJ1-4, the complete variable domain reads KAGVTQTPRYLIKTRGQQVTLSCSPISGHRSVSWYQQTPGQGLQFLFEYFSETQRNKGNFPGRFSGRQFSNSRSEMNVSTLELGDSALYLCASSSTTTNEKLFFGSGTQLSVL.

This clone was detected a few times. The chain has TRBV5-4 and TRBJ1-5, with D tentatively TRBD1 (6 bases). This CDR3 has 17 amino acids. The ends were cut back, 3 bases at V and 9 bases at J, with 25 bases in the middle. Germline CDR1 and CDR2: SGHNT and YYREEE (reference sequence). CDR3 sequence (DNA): TGTGCCAGCAGCTCGCTTAGTAGGGGGGCCCTTTCATGGCCCCAGCATTTT. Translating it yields CASSSLSRGALSWPQHF.

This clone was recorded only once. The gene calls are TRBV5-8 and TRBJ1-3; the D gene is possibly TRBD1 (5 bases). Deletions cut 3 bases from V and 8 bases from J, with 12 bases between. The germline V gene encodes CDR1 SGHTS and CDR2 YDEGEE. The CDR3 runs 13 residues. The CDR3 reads CASSYRVGDTIYF. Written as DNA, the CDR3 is TGTGCCAGCAGCTATCGAGTGGGGGACACCATATATTTT.